The rows below give T cell receptor beta chains drawn from one sample of a study of patients and donors after allogeneic stem cell transplantation. TCRdb independently ran MiXCR on the RT-PCR reads; one entry per CDR3 protein. The table includes about 89,000 distinct CDR3 sequences, 40% to 60% detected once. The specimen sequenced was blood, either unsorted or a sorted T cell fraction (not recorded which). These receptors all stem from a human donor who was either an allogeneic HSCT recipient or a stem cell or donor lymphocyte infusion donor (not recorded which). It is not recorded whose cells these are; they may come from a transplant donor. Both conserved end residues are part of each CDR3. Each record gives: V gene, clone size, J gene, D gene, CDR3 DNA, CDR3 protein. D genes are given only for firm matches. Clone size is given for some rows only: seen once, a few or many times, or a class if the clone is expanded.

TRBV18,NA,TRBJ1-1,NA,TGTGCCAGCTCACGTACCCAGAACACTGAAGCTTTCTTT,CASSRTQNTEAFF
TRBV7-8,NA,TRBJ1-3,NA,TGTGCCAGCAGCCCCCGCGGAAACACCATATATTTT,CASSPRGNTIYF
TRBV4-3,NA,TRBJ1-2,NA,TGCGCCAGCAGCCAATATACGGGTTCTAACTATGGCTACACCTTC,CASSQYTGSNYGYTF
TRBV6-1,NA,TRBJ1-5,NA,TGTGCCAGCAGGGAGGGTAGCAATCAGCCCCAGCATTTT,CASREGSNQPQHF
TRBV3-1,NA,TRBJ1-2,NA,TGTGCCAGCAGCCAAGAGGGAGAATCTGGCTACACCTTC,CASSQEGESGYTF
TRBV4-3,few,TRBJ1-2,NA,TGCGCCAGCAGCCAAGCGGGTCCCTTAGCTAACTATGGCTACACCTTC,CASSQAGPLANYGYTF
TRBV4-1,NA,TRBJ2-3,TRBD1,TGCGCCAGCAGCCAGCCGGGACAGGGAGCAGATACGCAGTATTTT,CASSQPGQGADTQYF
TRBV28,NA,TRBJ1-1,NA,TGTGCCAGCTCACCAACGACCGGTGTGAACACTGAAGCTTTCTTT,CASSPTTGVNTEAFF
TRBV5-1,few,TRBJ1-5,NA,TGCGCCAGCAGCTTGGATTTGGGATCTCAGCCCCAGCATTTT,CASSLDLGSQPQHF
TRBV12-3/TRBV12-4,once,TRBJ1-5,NA,TGTGCCAGCCAGGGAGGTTTGGGCAATCAGCCCCAGCATTTT,CASQGGLGNQPQHF
TRBV11-2,few,TRBJ1-1,NA,TGTGCCAGCAGCCCTTGGGGGTCGCGGCCTAGGGCTTTCTTT,CASSPWGSRPRAFF
TRBV24-1,NA,TRBJ1-5,NA,TGTGCCACCAGTGATTTGAGGGCCGATCAGCCCCAGCATTTT,CATSDLRADQPQHF
TRBV2,many,TRBJ1-1,TRBD1,TGTGCCAGCAGTGAAGATTTGGGACAGGTGAACACTGAAGCTTTCTTT,CASSEDLGQVNTEAFF
TRBV28,NA,TRBJ1-6,NA,TGTGCCAGCAGTATAAGGGGAGCCCAAGTGCCACCCCTCCACTTT,CASSIRGAQVPPLHF
TRBV12-3/TRBV12-4,NA,TRBJ1-5,NA,TGTGCCAGCAGTTTAGCTGGGCCCCAGCATTTT,CASSLAGPQHF
TRBV28,few,TRBJ1-4,TRBD1,TGTGCCACGACAGGGGGGAATGAAAAACTGTTTTTT,CATTGGNEKLFF
TRBV7-3,NA,TRBJ1-1,NA,TGTGCCAGCAGTTCGACAAGAGACACTGAAGCTTTCTTT,CASSSTRDTEAFF
TRBV29-1,NA,TRBJ2-7,NA,TGCAGCGTACTACCCGGGACCTCGTACGAGCAGTACTTC,CSVLPGTSYEQYF
TRBV28,NA,TRBJ1-4,NA,TGTGCCAGCAGTGGACCTTACACGGCTAATGAAAAACTGTTTTTT,CASSGPYTANEKLFF
TRBV12-3/TRBV12-4,NA,TRBJ2-3,TRBD2,TGTGCCAGCAGTTTATCGGCGGGAGTAGATACGCAGTATTTT,CASSLSAGVDTQYF
TRBV7-2,few,TRBJ1-2,NA,TGTGCCAGCAGCCAGAGGGCTAACTATGGCTACACCTTC,CASSQRANYGYTF